The 28 T cell receptor beta chains below come from one sample, sequenced in a study of blood T cell repertoires in COVID-19. Sequenced by immunoSEQ multiplex PCR; TCRdb stores in-frame clones only, minus some. This table holds 110,000 or so clones, about nine tenths found once. Sequencing was carried out using peripheral blood. The receptors shown here come from a woman in her forties or fifties with acute or convalescent COVID-19.

The table lists this clone with a count of one. The chain carries TRBV30 and TRBJ1-6, with 7 nucleotides matching TRBD1. With V trimmed by 0 bases and J by 6 bases, 5 bases remained unmatched. This CDR3 has 15 residues. Looked up from germline, CDR1 is GTSNPN and CDR2 is SVGIG (reference sequence). The CDR3 reads CAWSVPDRLNSPLHF. In DNA, the CDR3 is TGTGCCTGGAGTGTACCGGACAGGCTTAATTCACCCCTCCACTTT.

This rearrangement joins TRBV5-1 to TRBJ2-7; 8 bases map to TRBD1. With 0 bases clipped from V and 2 bases from J, the junction kept 1 base outside the gene matches. The CDR3 contains 14 residues. Germline-derived CDR1 and CDR2 are SGHRS and YFSETQ. CDR3 sequence: CASSLEQGAYEQYF. In nucleotides, the CDR3 is TGCGCCAGCAGCTTGGAACAGGGGGCCTACGAGCAGTACTTC.

V usage is TRBV28 and J usage is TRBJ2-7; TRBD1 might be the D (5 bases). Trimming shortened V by 8 bases and J by 2 bases, and 10 bases separated the two germline ends. This CDR3 region has 12 residues. Germline CDR1 is MDHEN and CDR2 is SYDVKM. Here the CDR3 DNA reads TGTGCCAGCGTCCAGGGCCCCTACGAGCAGTACTTC. Amino acid sequence: CASVQGPYEQYF.

The V and J genes are TRBV2 and TRBJ2-5; TRBD1 matches at 9 bases. Germline V gene sequence: CDR1 SNHLY, CDR2 FYNNEI. V gave up 1 base and J gave up 3 bases; unmatched junction bases: 3. This CDR3 contains 15 residues. CDR3 region: CASSEERTGEETQYF. The CDR3 DNA is TGTGCCAGCAGTGAAGAGAGGACAGGGGAAGAGACCCAGTACTTC. Complete variable domain (other parts from reference TRBV2 and TRBJ2-5): EPEVTQTPSHQVTQMGQEVILRCVPISNHLYFYWYRQILGQKVEFLVSFYNNEISEKSEIFDDQFSVERPDGSNFTLKIRSTKLEDSAMYFCASSEERTGEETQYFGPGTRLLVL.

This chain joins TRBV6-5 and TRBJ1-5; perhaps TRBD1 as D (6 bases). Trimming took off 6 bases at V and 0 bases at J, with 12 bases between the two ends. Germline CDR1 MNHEY, CDR2 SVGAGI. This CDR3 has 15 residues. DNA of the CDR3: TGTGCCAGCAGATCAGGGGCGGGTAGCAATCAGCCCCAGCATTTT. Residues: CASRSGAGSNQPQHF.

The rearrangement links TRBV29-1 to TRBJ2-3; 10 bases map to TRBD2. CDR3 length equals 18 residues. Unmatched junction bases numbered 13, after V lost 3 bases and J lost 1 base. The germline V gene has CDR1 SQVTM and CDR2 ANQGSEA. The CDR3 sequence is CSVDSRSLAGDGTDTQYF. In DNA, the CDR3 is TGCAGCGTTGACTCGCGTTCCCTAGCGGGAGATGGCACAGATACGCAGTATTTT.

The rearrangement links TRBV6-2 or TRBV6-3 to TRBJ1-5; perhaps TRBD1 as D (6 bases). Germline values: CDR1 MNHEY, CDR2 SVGEGT. This CDR3 has 15 residues. Trimming took off 2 bases at V and 6 bases at J, with 14 bases between the two ends. This chain's CDR3 is CASSYGGQRSQPQHF. CDR3 bases: TGTGCCAGCAGTTACGGGGGACAAAGGAGTCAGCCCCAGCATTTT.

The genes are TRBV28 and TRBJ1-6; 8 nucleotides match TRBD1. CDR3 length equals 13 residues. In germline, CDR1 is MDHEN, CDR2 SYDVKM. The ends lost 8 bases at V and 8 bases at J; junction bases unmatched: 5. The CDR3 reads CASLGTGYSPLHF. CDR3 sequence (DNA): TGTGCCAGCCTAGGGACAGGATATTCACCCCTCCACTTT.

The chain employs TRBV7-2 and TRBJ1-2; D uncertain. The CDR3 contains 13 residues. CDR1 and CDR2 from the germline V gene are SGHTA and FQGNSA. V lost 2 bases and J 4 bases, leaving 8 bases between the germline ends. For the CDR3, the DNA is TGTGCCAGCAGCTTAAACCTAGGCTATGGCTACACCTTC. It yields the protein CASSLNLGYGYTF.

V usage is TRBV7-2 and J usage is TRBJ2-1; 9 nucleotides align to TRBD2. This CDR3 is built from 16 residues. V trimming: 0 bases; J trimming: 2 bases; junction bases outside the gene matches: 2. Germline loops: CDR1 SGHTA, CDR2 FQGNSA. The CDR3 nucleotides read TGTGCCAGCAGCTTAGCGACTAGCGGACCCTACAATGAGCAGTTCTTC. This codes for CASSLATSGPYNEQFF.

This clone occurred a few times. This chain joins TRBV6-2 or TRBV6-3 and TRBJ1-1; 7 bases are a match to TRBD1. This CDR3 is 13 amino acids long. Germline trimming cut 6 bases from V and 8 bases from J; bases unmatched to any gene: 9. Germline V lookup: CDR1 MNHEY, CDR2 SVGEGT. CDR3 loop: CASSSIHRGEAFF. CDR3 in DNA: TGTGCCAGCAGCTCTATTCACAGGGGAGAAGCTTTCTTT.

This clone has just a few counts. The rearrangement joins TRBV7-9 to TRBJ1-1; D is undetermined. CDR1 is SEHNR and CDR2 is FQNEAQ in the germline V gene (reference sequence). Trimming took 5 bases from V and 6 from J, leaving 22 bases between them. The CDR3 has 16 amino acids. The CDR3 loop is CASSRKTDNLLPEAFF. DNA of the CDR3: TGTGCCAGCAGCAGAAAGACCGACAACCTACTGCCTGAAGCTTTCTTT.

J is TRBJ1-3 and V is TRBV12-3 or TRBV12-4; D is unresolved. The V gene lost 6 bases and the J gene lost 2 bases, with 8 bases spanning the gap. This CDR3 contains 13 residues. CDR3 in amino acids: CASSRTAGNTIYF. CDR3 bases: TGTGCCAGCAGCCGGACTGCTGGAAACACCATATATTTT.

In regard to this clone: Relative to the germline gene, one junction end is altered; a read error may explain this. The chain recombines TRBV11-2 with TRBJ1-6; D gene unclear. The germline V gene has CDR1 SGHAT and CDR2 FQNNGV. This CDR3 is built from 14 residues. The DNA of the CDR3 is TGTGCCAGCAGATTAGGGCGGGGAAGTATACTCCTCCACTTT. Encoded protein: CASRLGRGSILLHF.

This clone was seen a handful of times. The chain joins TRBV12-3 or TRBV12-4 to TRBJ1-1; D remains unclear. The length of the CDR3 is 11 residues. Between the trimmed V and J ends, which lost 3 bases and 10 bases, there was a span of 9 bases. CDR3 nucleotide sequence: TGTGCCAGCAGTTTCGACTTAGGAGCTTTCTTT. Translation gives CASSFDLGAFF.

The chain couples TRBV7-2 to TRBJ2-7, with 12 bases fitting TRBD2. Germline V lookup: CDR1 SGHTA, CDR2 FQGNSA. The trim removed 2 bases at V and 7 bases at J, leaving 6 bases unmatched. The CDR3 has 15 amino acids. DNA for the CDR3: TGTGCCAGCAGCTTAAACTTACTAGCGGGAGGAGAGCAGTACTTC. Amino acids: CASSLNLLAGGEQYF.

This chain joins TRBV7-2 and TRBJ2-3; TRBD2 agrees at 12 bases. Germline V gene lookup returns CDR1 SGHTA and CDR2 FQGNSA. J was trimmed by 4 bases and V by 5 bases; bases with no gene match: 7. The CDR3 runs to 16 residues. The CDR3 loop is CASSISSGGGADTQYF. CDR3 bases: TGTGCCAGCAGCATCTCTAGCGGGGGGGGCGCAGATACGCAGTATTTT. The whole variable domain, filled in from reference TRBV7-2 and TRBJ2-3, reads GAGVSQSPSNKVTEKGKDVELRCDPISGHTALYWYRQSLGQGLEFLIYFQGNSAPDKSGLPSDRFSAERTGGSVSTLTIQRTQQEDSAVYLCASSISSGGGADTQYFGPGTRLTVL.

This clone showed up just once. The J gene is TRBJ2-1, the V gene TRBV7-3; possible D gene TRBD2, 6 bases. V was shortened by 3 bases and J by 7 bases, with 10 bases between the two germline ends. Germline CDR1 reads SGHTA; CDR2 reads FQGTGA. This CDR3 has 13 amino acids. CDR3 nucleotide sequence: TGTGCCAGCAGCTTGACTCTAGCGAATGAGCAGTTCTTC. Its translation: CASSLTLANEQFF. Drawing the rest from reference TRBV7-3 and TRBJ2-1, the complete variable domain is GAGVSQTPSNKVTEKGKYVELRCDPISGHTALYWYRQSLGQGPEFLIYFQGTGAADDSGLPNDRFFAVRPEGSVSTLKIQRTERGDSAVYLCASSLTLANEQFFGPGTRLTVL.

The J gene is TRBJ2-3, the V gene TRBV13, with D perhaps matching TRBD2 (6 bases). Germline V gene lookup returns CDR1 PRHDT and CDR2 FYEKMQ (reference sequence). The length of the CDR3 is 16 residues. V was shortened by 6 bases and J by 1 base, with 17 bases between the two germline ends. CDR3 sequence: CASSSSGTPRTDTQYF. The CDR3 bases are TGTGCCAGCAGTTCTTCCGGGACTCCTCGCACAGATACGCAGTATTTT.

This clone was observed a few times. The chain couples TRBV7-8 to TRBJ1-2; tentatively, D is TRBD1 (6 bases). From germline, CDR1 is SGHVS and CDR2 FQNEAQ. This CDR3 has 15 residues. V shed 1 base and J shed 8 bases, with 17 bases lying between them. CDR3 DNA: TGTGCCAGCAGCTTAGGGACAGCGCAAACCGACGGCTACACCTTC. Its protein is CASSLGTAQTDGYTF.

The V and J genes are TRBV7-3 and TRBJ2-5; tentative D call: TRBD1 (5 bases). Germline V gene data show CDR1 as SGHTA and CDR2 as FQGTGA. Trimming left V 0 bases short and J 0 bases short, with 5 bases between. The CDR3 has 14 residues. The DNA of the CDR3 is TGTGCCAGCAGCTTAACAGGGGACCAAGAGACCCAGTACTTC. Amino acid sequence: CASSLTGDQETQYF.

The chain couples TRBV30 to TRBJ2-2; possibly TRBD1 for D (6 bases). This CDR3 spans 16 amino acids. Germline assignment: CDR1 GTSNPN and CDR2 SVGIG (reference sequence). V lost 3 bases, J lost 4 bases, and 18 bases lay in between. The CDR3 here is CAWSLGRQAGTGELFF. For the CDR3, the DNA is TGTGCCTGGAGCCTAGGGCGACAGGCGGGCACCGGGGAGCTGTTTTTT.

V and J are TRBV2 and TRBJ2-7; 10 bases match TRBD1. Germline V gene lookup returns CDR1 SNHLY and CDR2 FYNNEI. Trimming took 3 bases from V and 2 from J; bases not matched to a gene: 1. The CDR3 is 14 residues long. This CDR3 reads CASSDGTGAYEQYF. The DNA for the CDR3 is TGTGCCAGCAGTGACGGGACAGGGGCCTACGAGCAGTACTTC.

The chain couples TRBV6-1 to TRBJ2-1, with 7 bases identical to TRBD1. V shed 0 bases and J 15 bases; nucleotides not matched to a gene: 8. Per the germline V gene, CDR1 is MNHNS and CDR2 is SASEGT. The CDR3 has 13 amino acids. CDR3 sequence reads: CASSEAWTGVPFF. CDR3 DNA: TGTGCCAGCAGTGAAGCCTGGACAGGAGTACCGTTCTTC.

CDR3 loop: CASSYGRGGAEAFF. The CDR3, as DNA: TGTGCCAGCAGTTACGGAAGGGGAGGGGCCGAAGCTTTCTTT. J is TRBJ1-1 and V is TRBV27, with D maybe TRBD1 (5 bases). V was cut by 4 bases and J by 8 bases, with 17 bases left in between. The CDR3 has 14 residues. Germline assignment: CDR1 MNHEY and CDR2 SMNVEV (reference sequence).

The rearrangement links TRBV28 to TRBJ2-1, with 16 positions matching TRBD2. After removal of 5 bases from V and 2 bases from J, the junction contained 6 bases not matched to a gene. Germline values: CDR1 MDHEN, CDR2 SYDVKM. The CDR3 runs to 18 residues. CDR3 loop: CASSPAGTSGRAYNEQFF. The CDR3 DNA sequence: TGTGCCAGCAGTCCGGCCGGGACTAGCGGGAGGGCCTACAATGAGCAGTTCTTC.

The chain recombines TRBV30 with TRBJ2-5; D gene ambiguous. The V end lost 2 bases, the J end lost 5 bases, and 9 bases lay between the germline ends. The CDR3 is made up of 12 amino acids. Germline V gene sequence: CDR1 GTSNPN, CDR2 SVGIG (reference sequence). In DNA, the CDR3 is TGTGCCTGGAGTATCCACGGGGAGACCCAGTACTTC. This codes for CAWSIHGETQYF.

The CDR3 here is CASRREVTHGYGYTF. Here the CDR3 DNA reads TGTGCCAGCAGAAGGGAGGTGACTCACGGCTATGGCTACACCTTC. The J gene is TRBJ1-2, the V gene TRBV6-5; no definite D call. This CDR3 region has 15 residues. V gave up 6 bases and J gave up 4 bases, with 18 bases separating them. Germline-derived CDR1 and CDR2 are MNHEY and SVGAGI.